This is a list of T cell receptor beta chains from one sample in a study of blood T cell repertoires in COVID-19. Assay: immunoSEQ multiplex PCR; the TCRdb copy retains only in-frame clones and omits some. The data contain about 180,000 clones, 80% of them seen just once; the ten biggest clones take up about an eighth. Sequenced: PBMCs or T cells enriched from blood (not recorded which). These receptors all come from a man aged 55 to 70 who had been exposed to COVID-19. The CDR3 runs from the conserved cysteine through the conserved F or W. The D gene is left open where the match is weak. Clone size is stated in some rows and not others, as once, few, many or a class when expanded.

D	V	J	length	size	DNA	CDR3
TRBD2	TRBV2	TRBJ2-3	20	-	TGTGCCAGCAGTGTCTCCGGGACTAGCGGGAGGGGGACTAGCACAGATACGCAGTATTTT	CASSVSGTSGRGTSTDTQYF
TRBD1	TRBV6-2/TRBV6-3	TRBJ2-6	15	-	TGTGCCAGCAGTTCTGACAGGGCTGGGGCCAACGTCCTGACTTTC	CASSSDRAGANVLTF
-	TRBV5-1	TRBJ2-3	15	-	TGCGCCAGCAGCTTTAGGCGGGACTTCACAGATACGCAGTATTTT	CASSFRRDFTDTQYF
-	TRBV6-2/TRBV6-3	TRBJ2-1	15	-	TGTGCCAGCAGTTTCGGGACCCTAGGGGGTATTGAGCAGTTCTTC	CASSFGTLGGIEQFF
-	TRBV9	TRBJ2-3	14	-	TGTGCCAGCAGCACAAGGACTAGCACAGATACGCAGTATTTT	CASSTRTSTDTQYF
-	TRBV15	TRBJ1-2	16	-	TGTGCCACCAGCAGAGGCCCGGCGGGGGGGAACTATGGCTACACCTTC	CATSRGPAGGNYGYTF
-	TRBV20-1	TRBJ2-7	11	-	TGCAGTGCTCTGGGGGGCTACGAGCAGTACTTC	CSALGGYEQYF
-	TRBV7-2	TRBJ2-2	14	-	TGTGCCAGCAGCCTACTAAGGGGGACCGGGGAGCTGTTTTTT	CASSLLRGTGELFF
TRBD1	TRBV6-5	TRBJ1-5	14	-	TGTGCCAGCAGTTACGGGACAGTCGATCAGCCCCAGCATTTT	CASSYGTVDQPQHF
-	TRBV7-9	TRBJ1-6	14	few	TGTGCCAGCAGCTTTGGGGGGAGGGGATCACCCCTCCACTTT	CASSFGGRGSPLHF
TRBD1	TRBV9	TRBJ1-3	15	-	TGTGCCAGCAGCGCCTTACAGGGGGCCACGAACACCATATATTTT	CASSALQGATNTIYF
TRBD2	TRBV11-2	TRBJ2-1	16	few	TGTGCCAGCAGCGCGGGACTAGCGGCGGGGTCGGGTGAGCAGTTCTTC	CASSAGLAAGSGEQFF
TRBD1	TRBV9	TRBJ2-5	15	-	TGTGCCAGCAGCGCGACAGGGCGATACCAAGAGACCCAGTACTTC	CASSATGRYQETQYF
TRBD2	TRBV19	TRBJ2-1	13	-	TGTGCCAGTAGGGCGGGGGCCTACAATGAGCAGTTCTTC	CASRAGAYNEQFF
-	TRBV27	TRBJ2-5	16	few	TGTGCCAGCGCCGCGGGGGGGGCAGGGGGCGAAGAGACCCAGTACTTC	CASAAGGAGGEETQYF
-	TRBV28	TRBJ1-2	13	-	TGTGCCAGCAGTTTGGGGCCCTACTATGGCTACACCTTC	CASSLGPYYGYTF
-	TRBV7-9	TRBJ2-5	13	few	TGTGCCAGCAGCTCGACTCAGCAAGAGACCCAGTACTTC	CASSSTQQETQYF
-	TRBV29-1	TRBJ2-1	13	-	TGCAGCGTTGTAACGCCCAACCGAGGTGAGCAGTTCTTC	CSVVTPNRGEQFF
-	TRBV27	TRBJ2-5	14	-	TGTGCCAGCAGTTCTGTAGGGGCTGGAGAGACCCAGTACTTC	CASSSVGAGETQYF
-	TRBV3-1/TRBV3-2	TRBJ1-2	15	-	TGTGCCAGCAGCCAGACGGGCCAGGGCCGCTATGGCTACACCTTC	CASSQTGQGRYGYTF